This TCR beta chain was sequenced during a study of blood T cell repertoires in COVID-19. Study overall: Acute-phase and convalescent COVID-19 samples originated in the United States, Italy and Spain. From T cells, B-cell-depleted T cells, or PBMCs came the material, which was cDNA or gDNA.

V trimming: 7 bases; J trimming: 2 bases; junction bases outside the gene matches: 9. Germline CDR1 LGHDT, CDR2 YNNKEL (reference sequence). This CDR3 spans 15 amino acids. Source study methods: Amplification with reference gene primers provided the estimates of nucleated cell counts. Profiled with immunoSEQ multiplex PCR; TCRdb holds only in-frame clones, not every one. V and J calls and clone size follow that table, whereas D and trimming were derived from the DNA. This sample has tens of thousands of clones; around 84% occur once, and the top ten carry approximately 22%. V is TRBV3-1 (or the pseudogene TRBV3-2) and J is TRBJ2-7; 9 bases fit TRBD2. The sequence was obtained from a woman of 80 years or more in a cohort sampled during active or convalescent COVID-19. The sample comprised peripheral blood. Here the CDR3 reads CASTRGLAGPYEQYV. The CDR3 DNA is TGTGCCAGCACCAGGGGACTAGCTGGGCCCTACGAGCAGTACGTC.